This TCR beta chain was obtained from a study of T-cell memory formation after mild COVID-19. Study summary: The two donors had largely donor-specific TCR clusters.

This clonotype appeared once. Its matching antigen is unknown. It was 5'RACE with constant-segment primers that produced the TCR alpha and TCR beta cDNA libraries, which carried sample barcodes and UMIs. TCRdb processed the 5' RACE reads anew with MiXCR; each CDR3 protein has one entry. The top ten clones hold around 43% of a sample with 90,000 to 120,000 distinct CDR3 sequences, around 15% of them seen once. Whole-study results and caveats: Contracting CD4+ clones lay largely in CM and EM, with CD8+ ones residing in EMRA. Clones shrinking between day 15 and 85 showed a balanced CD4/CD8 split, and those that grew later tilted toward CD4+.

Germline V gene sequence: CDR1 MNHEY, CDR2 SVGAGI. The ends lost 7 bases at V and 5 bases at J; junction bases unmatched: 8. The CDR3 is 14 amino acids. Sequencing input: PBMCs or a T cell subset sorted from them (not recorded which). This chain links TRBV6-5 with TRBJ2-1; TRBD1 matches at 7 bases. The TCR was taken from a man between 18 and 35 years old who had mild COVID-19 (a few samples of this study predate the infection). Cell type and time point are not known. CDR3 DNA: TGTGCCAGCAACTGGGGACAGAGGAACAATGAGCAGTTCTTC. It translates to CASNWGQRNNEQFF.